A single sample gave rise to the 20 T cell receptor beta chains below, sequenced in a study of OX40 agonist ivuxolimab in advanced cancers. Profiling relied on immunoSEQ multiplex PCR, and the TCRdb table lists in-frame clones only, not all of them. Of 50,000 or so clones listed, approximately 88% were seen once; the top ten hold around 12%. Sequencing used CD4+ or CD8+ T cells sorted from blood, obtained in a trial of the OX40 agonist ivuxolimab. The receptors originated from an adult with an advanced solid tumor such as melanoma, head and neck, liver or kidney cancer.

CDR3 amino acids: CASREQGIGTEAFF. For the CDR3, the DNA is TGCGCCAGCAGGGAACAGGGAATCGGCACTGAAGCTTTCTTT. The J gene is TRBJ1-1, the V gene TRBV5-1; possibly TRBD1 for D (6 bases). Germline V lookup: CDR1 SGHRS, CDR2 YFSETQ. Trimming removed 5 bases at V and 4 bases at J, with 15 bases between. The CDR3 spans 14 residues.

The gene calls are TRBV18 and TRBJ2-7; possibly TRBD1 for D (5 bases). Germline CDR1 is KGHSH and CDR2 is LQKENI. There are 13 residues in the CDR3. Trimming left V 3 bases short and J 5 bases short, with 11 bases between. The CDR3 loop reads CASSPRVWDEQYV. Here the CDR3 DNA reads TGTGCCAGCTCACCCAGGGTATGGGACGAGCAGTACGTC.

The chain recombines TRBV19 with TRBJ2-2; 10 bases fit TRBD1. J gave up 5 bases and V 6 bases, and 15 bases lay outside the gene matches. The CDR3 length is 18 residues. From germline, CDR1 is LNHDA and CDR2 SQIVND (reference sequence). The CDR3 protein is CASRPSFGRQGATGELFF. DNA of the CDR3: TGTGCCAGTAGACCATCGTTCGGGAGACAGGGGGCAACCGGGGAGCTGTTTTTT.

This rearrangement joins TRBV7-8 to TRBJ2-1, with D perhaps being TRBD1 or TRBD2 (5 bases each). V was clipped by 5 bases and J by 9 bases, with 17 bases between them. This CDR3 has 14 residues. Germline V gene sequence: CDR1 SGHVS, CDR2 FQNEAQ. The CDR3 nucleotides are TGTGCCAGCAGCGAGGGCCCGGGGACCAGTGAGCAGTTCTTC. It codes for CASSEGPGTSEQFF.

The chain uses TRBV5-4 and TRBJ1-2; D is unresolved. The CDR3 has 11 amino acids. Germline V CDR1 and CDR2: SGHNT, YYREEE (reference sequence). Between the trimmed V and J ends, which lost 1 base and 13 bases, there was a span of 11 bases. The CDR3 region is CASSLWPHSTF. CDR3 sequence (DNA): TGTGCCAGCAGCTTGTGGCCTCATTCCACCTTC.

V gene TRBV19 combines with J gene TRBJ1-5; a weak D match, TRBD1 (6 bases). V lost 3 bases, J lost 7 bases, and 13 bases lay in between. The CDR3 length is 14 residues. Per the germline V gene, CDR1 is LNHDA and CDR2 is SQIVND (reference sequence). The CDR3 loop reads CASSMHREVQPQHF. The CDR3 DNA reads TGTGCCAGTAGTATGCACAGGGAAGTCCAGCCCCAGCATTTT.

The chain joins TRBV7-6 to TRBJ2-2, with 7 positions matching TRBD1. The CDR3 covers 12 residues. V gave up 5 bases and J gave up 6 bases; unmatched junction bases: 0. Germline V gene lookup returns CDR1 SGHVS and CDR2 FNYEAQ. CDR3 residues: CASSTGAGELFF. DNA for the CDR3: TGTGCCAGCAGCACAGGGGCCGGGGAGCTGTTTTTT.

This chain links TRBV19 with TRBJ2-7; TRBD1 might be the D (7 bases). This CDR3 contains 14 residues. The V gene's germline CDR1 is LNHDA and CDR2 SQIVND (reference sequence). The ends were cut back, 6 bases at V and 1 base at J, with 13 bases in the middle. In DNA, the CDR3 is TGTGCCAGTAGCCCGACAGGGACTTCCTACGAGCAGTACTTC. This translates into CASSPTGTSYEQYF.

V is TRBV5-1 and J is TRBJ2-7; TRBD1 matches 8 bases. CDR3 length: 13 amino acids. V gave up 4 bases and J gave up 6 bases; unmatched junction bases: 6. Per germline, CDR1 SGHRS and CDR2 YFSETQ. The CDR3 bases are TGCGCCAGCAGCGGGACCACAGGGGGCGAGCAGTACGTC. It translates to CASSGTTGGEQYV.

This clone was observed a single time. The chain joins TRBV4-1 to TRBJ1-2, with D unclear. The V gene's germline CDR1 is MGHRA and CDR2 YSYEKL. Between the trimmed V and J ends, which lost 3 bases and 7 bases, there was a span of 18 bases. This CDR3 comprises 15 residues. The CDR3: CASSQADAPLSGYTF. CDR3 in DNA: TGCGCCAGCAGCCAGGCGGACGCCCCCCTCTCTGGCTACACCTTC.

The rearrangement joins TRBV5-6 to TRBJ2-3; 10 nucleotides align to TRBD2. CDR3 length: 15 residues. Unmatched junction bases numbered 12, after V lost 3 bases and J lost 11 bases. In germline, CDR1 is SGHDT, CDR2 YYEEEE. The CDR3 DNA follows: TGTGCCAGCAGCTCCCTTCAGCTAGCGGGAGTCCTGCAGTATTTT. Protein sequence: CASSSLQLAGVLQYF.

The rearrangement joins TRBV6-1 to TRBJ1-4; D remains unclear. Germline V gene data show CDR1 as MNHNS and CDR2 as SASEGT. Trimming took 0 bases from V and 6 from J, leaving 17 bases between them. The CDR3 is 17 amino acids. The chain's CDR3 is CASSEAGREVRDEKLFF. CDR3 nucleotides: TGTGCCAGCAGTGAAGCAGGGAGGGAGGTGAGGGATGAAAAACTGTTTTTT.

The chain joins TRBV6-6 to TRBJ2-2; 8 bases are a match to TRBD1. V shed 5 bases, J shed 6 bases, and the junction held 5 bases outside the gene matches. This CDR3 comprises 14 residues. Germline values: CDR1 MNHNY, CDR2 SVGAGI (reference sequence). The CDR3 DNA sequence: TGTGCCAGCAGTCAGGGGGCGAATTCCGGGGAGCTGTTTTTT. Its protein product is CASSQGANSGELFF.

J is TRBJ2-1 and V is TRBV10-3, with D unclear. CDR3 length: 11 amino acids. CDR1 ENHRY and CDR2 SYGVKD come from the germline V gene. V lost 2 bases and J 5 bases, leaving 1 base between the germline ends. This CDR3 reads CAISENNEQFF. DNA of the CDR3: TGTGCCATCAGTGAGAACAATGAGCAGTTCTTC.

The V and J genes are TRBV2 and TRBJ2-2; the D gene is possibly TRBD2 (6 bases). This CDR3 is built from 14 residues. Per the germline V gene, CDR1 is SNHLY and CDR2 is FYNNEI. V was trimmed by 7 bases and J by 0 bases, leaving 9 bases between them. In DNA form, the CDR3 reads TGTGCCAGCACCAGACTAGCGAACACCGGGGAGCTGTTTTTT. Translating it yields CASTRLANTGELFF.

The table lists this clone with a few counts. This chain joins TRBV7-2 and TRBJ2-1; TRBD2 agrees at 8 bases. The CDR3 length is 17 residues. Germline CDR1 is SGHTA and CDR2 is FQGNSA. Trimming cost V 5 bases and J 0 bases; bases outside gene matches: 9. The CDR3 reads CASSPGGKGSSYNEQFF. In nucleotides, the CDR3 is TGTGCCAGCAGCCCGGGGGGGAAGGGAAGCTCCTACAATGAGCAGTTCTTC.

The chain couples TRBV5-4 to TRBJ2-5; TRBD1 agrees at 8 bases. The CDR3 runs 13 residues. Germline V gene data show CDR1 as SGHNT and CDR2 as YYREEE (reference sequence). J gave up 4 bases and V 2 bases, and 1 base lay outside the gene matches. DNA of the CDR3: TGTGCCAGCAGCTTTGGACAGGGAGAGACCCAGTACTTC. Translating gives CASSFGQGETQYF.

The CDR3 region has the DNA TGTGCCATCAGTGAGGCAATAGGGGACACTGAAGCTTTCTTT. Protein: CAISEAIGDTEAFF. This rearrangement joins TRBV10-3 to TRBJ1-1, with TRBD1 as a possible D gene (5 bases). Trimming removed 2 bases at V and 3 bases at J, with 10 bases between. Germline loops: CDR1 ENHRY, CDR2 SYGVKD. The CDR3 is made up of 14 amino acids.

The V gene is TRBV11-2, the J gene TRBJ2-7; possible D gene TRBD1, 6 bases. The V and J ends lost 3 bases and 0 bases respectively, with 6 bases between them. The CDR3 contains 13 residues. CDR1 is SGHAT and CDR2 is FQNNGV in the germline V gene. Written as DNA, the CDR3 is TGTGCCAGCAGCTTCAGGGGCTCCTACGAGCAGTACTTC. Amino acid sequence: CASSFRGSYEQYF.

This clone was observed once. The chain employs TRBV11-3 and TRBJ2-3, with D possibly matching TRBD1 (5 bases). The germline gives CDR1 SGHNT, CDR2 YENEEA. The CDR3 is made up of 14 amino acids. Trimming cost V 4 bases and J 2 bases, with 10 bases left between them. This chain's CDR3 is CASSYRGLTDTQYF. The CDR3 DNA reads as TGTGCCAGCAGCTATAGGGGCCTCACAGATACGCAGTATTTT.